A selection of T cell receptor beta chains follows, all from one sample in a study of identical twins. Via MiXCR, TCRdb re-called the 5' RACE reads, giving one row per CDR3 protein. The repertoire holds about 200,000 distinct CDR3 sequences, with less than 9.5% as singletons. The sample consisted of memory (CD45RO+) T cells sorted from blood. These receptors all stem from a young woman in good health. The CDR3 runs from the conserved cysteine through the conserved F or W. A D gene is named only where the DNA matches it firmly. The size of a clone is reported for some rows only, either as once, few or many, or as a class for expanded clones.

cdr3_length clone_size j_call v_call d_call cdr3_aa cdr3_nt
14 few TRBJ2-1 TRBV12-3/TRBV12-4 - CASSLSQEDGEQFF TGTGCCAGCAGTTTAAGCCAGGAGGACGGTGAGCAGTTCTTC
15 - TRBJ2-7 TRBV20-1 TRBD1 CSARGGQGNSHEQYF TGCAGTGCTAGAGGGGGACAGGGTAATTCCCACGAGCAGTACTTC
15 - TRBJ1-1 TRBV6-1 - CASSPTPVGSTEAFF TGTGCCAGCAGTCCCACCCCGGTGGGGAGCACTGAAGCTTTCTTT
14 few TRBJ2-5 TRBV6-5 - CASSLQAFQETQYF TGTGCCAGCAGTTTACAGGCGTTCCAAGAGACCCAGTACTTC
14 - TRBJ1-1 TRBV5-1 - CASRGGLSNTEAFF TGCGCCAGCAGGGGCGGGCTGTCGAACACTGAAGCTTTCTTT
12 few TRBJ2-4 TRBV5-5 - CASSEGDGIQYF TGTGCCAGCAGTGAGGGGGATGGCATTCAGTACTTC
14 - TRBJ2-1 TRBV6-2/TRBV6-3 TRBD2 CASWGLEFSHEQFF TGTGCCAGCTGGGGACTAGAATTTTCTCATGAGCAGTTCTTC
18 many TRBJ1-2 TRBV5-1 TRBD1 CASSLARSYPGQGGGYTF TGCGCCAGCAGCTTAGCCCGATCTTATCCGGGACAGGGAGGCGGCTACACCTTC
18 many TRBJ1-6 TRBV6-1 - CASRTSGPVSSYNSPLHF TGTGCCAGCCGTACAAGCGGACCCGTTAGCTCCTATAATTCACCCCTCCACTTT
14 - TRBJ2-7 TRBV7-7 - CASSLLPGAGEQYF TGTGCTAGCAGCTTACTCCCCGGCGCGGGCGAGCAGTACTTC
13 few TRBJ1-1 TRBV7-2 - CASSMVLNTEAFF TGTGCCAGCAGCATGGTTTTGAACACTGAAGCTTTCTTT
16 few TRBJ2-2 TRBV29-1 TRBD2 CSVGTSGRANTGELFF TGCAGCGTTGGGACTAGCGGGAGGGCGAACACCGGGGAGCTGTTTTTT
13 - TRBJ2-7 TRBV29-1 - CSALDGNLYEQYF TGCAGCGCCCTCGACGGGAACCTCTACGAGCAGTACTTC
16 few TRBJ2-3 TRBV4-2 TRBD2 CASSQDVAGGGDTQYF TGTGCCAGCAGCCAAGACGTAGCGGGGGGGGGAGATACGCAGTATTTT
14 many TRBJ1-2 TRBV12-3/TRBV12-4 TRBD1 CASSLVQGARGYTF TGTGCCAGCAGTTTAGTGCAGGGGGCGCGTGGCTACACCTTC
15 - TRBJ2-1 TRBV9 TRBD2 CASTPHIAGINEQFF TGTGCCAGCACCCCCCATATAGCGGGAATCAATGAGCAGTTCTTC
12 many TRBJ2-2 TRBV5-1 - CASSLSAGELFF TGCGCCAGCAGCTTGTCGGCCGGGGAGCTGTTTTTT
15 - TRBJ2-1 TRBV20-1 TRBD1 CSASRTGLRYNEQFF TGCAGTGCTAGCCGGACAGGCTTGAGGTACAATGAGCAGTTCTTC
15 few TRBJ2-3 TRBV5-1 TRBD2 CASIAGGARTDTQYF TGCGCCAGCATTGCGGGGGGAGCTCGCACAGATACGCAGTATTTT
14 many TRBJ1-5 TRBV12-3/TRBV12-4 - CASSLRRANQPQHF TGTGCCAGCAGTTTAAGGAGGGCCAATCAGCCCCAGCATTTT
14 many TRBJ2-3 TRBV29-1 - CSVVPFLGQTTQYF TGCAGCGTCGTCCCCTTTCTAGGGCAGACTACGCAGTATTTT
13 - TRBJ2-2 TRBV9 - CASSVGNTGELFF TGTGCCAGCAGCGTAGGGAACACCGGGGAGCTGTTTTTT
13 few TRBJ1-2 TRBV20-1 - CSAIVTDNYGYTF TGCAGTGCTATCGTCACTGATAACTATGGCTACACCTTC
14 few TRBJ1-1 TRBV20-1 - CSLPGGTPRSEAFF TGCAGCTTACCGGGGGGGACCCCCCGATCTGAAGCTTTCTTT
16 - TRBJ2-2 TRBV11-2 TRBD2 CASSSTSGSFTGELFF TGTGCCAGCAGCTCCACTAGCGGGAGCTTCACCGGGGAGCTGTTTTTT
16 few TRBJ2-5 TRBV11-3 TRBD1 CASSRGGTGGKETQYF TGTGCCAGCAGCCGGGGCGGGACAGGGGGGAAGGAGACCCAGTACTTC
13 - TRBJ2-7 TRBV2 - CASSGEWNSEQYF TGTGCCAGCAGTGGGGAATGGAACTCTGAGCAGTACTTC
13 - TRBJ1-2 TRBV20-1 - CSATTGFIYGYTF TGCAGTGCGACGACAGGATTCATCTATGGCTACACCTTC
15 - TRBJ2-6 TRBV2 - CASSAPVSGANVLTF TGTGCCAGCAGTGCGCCGGTCTCTGGGGCCAACGTCCTGACTTTC
12 - TRBJ2-7 TRBV20-1 - CSASVREYEQYF TGCAGTGCTAGTGTCAGGGAGTACGAGCAGTACTTC
12 - TRBJ2-7 TRBV20-1 TRBD1 CSAFPTGDEQYF TGCAGTGCTTTCCCTACAGGGGACGAGCAGTACTTC
13 - TRBJ1-1 TRBV30 - CAWGRGLNTEAFF TGCGCCTGGGGAAGAGGGTTGAACACTGAAGCTTTCTTT
15 few TRBJ2-3 TRBV5-1 - CASSFLLASTDTQYF TGCGCCAGCAGCTTTCTACTCGCTAGCACAGATACGCAGTATTTT
18 - TRBJ2-6 TRBV9 - CASSPRKGRYSGANVLTF TGTGCCAGCAGCCCCCGGAAGGGGAGATACTCTGGGGCCAACGTCCTGACTTTC